The 14 T cell receptor beta chains reported below all come from one sample, sequenced in a study of CD8 T cells in Susac syndrome. After extraction with the RNeasy kit, about 0.5 to 1 ug of the RNA was reverse transcribed using random hexamers. Each CDR3 protein gets one entry after TCRdb re-called the immunoSEQ multiplex PCR reads with MiXCR. The sample holds about 160,000 distinct CDR3 sequences; around 94% are singletons and the top ten take 0.08% to 0.095%. The specimen was CD4+ T cells from PBMCs. These receptors originate from a human donor with multiple sclerosis.

The chain carries TRBV20-1 and TRBJ2-7, with D possibly TRBD1 on 6 matching bases. The CDR3 totals 16 residues. The germline V gene has CDR1 DFQATT and CDR2 SNEGSKA (reference sequence). The V end was cut by 5 bases, the J end by 4 bases, with 24 bases between. CDR3 sequence: CSAHRVGLLVLYEQYF. CDR3 nucleotides: TGCAGTGCTCACAGGGTAGGGCTATTAGTCCTTTACGAGCAGTACTTC.

The genes are TRBV29-1 and TRBJ2-5, with D possibly being TRBD2 (5 bases). V dropped 4 bases and J dropped 2 bases, with 26 bases sitting between them. The germline CDR1 and CDR2 sequences are SQVTM and ANQGSEA. This CDR3 has 18 amino acids. This chain's CDR3 is CSVVGSFVAGFGQETQYF. Written as DNA, the CDR3 is TGCAGCGTTGTGGGGTCGTTTGTCGCGGGCTTCGGACAAGAGACCCAGTACTTC.

The J gene is TRBJ1-5, the V gene TRBV18; D ambiguous. CDR3 length equals 11 residues. The germline V and J ends were trimmed by 4 bases and 11 bases, with 9 bases remaining between them. Germline V gene data show CDR1 as KGHSH and CDR2 as LQKENI. CDR3 coding DNA: TGTGCCAGCTCACACGACAAAACCCAGCATTTT. This sequence encodes CASSHDKTQHF.

This chain joins TRBV30 and TRBJ2-5; D uncertain. The CDR3 extends over 14 amino acids. Trimming took 0 bases from V and 2 from J, leaving 10 bases between them. Germline-derived CDR1 and CDR2 are GTSNPN and SVGIG (reference sequence). DNA for the CDR3: TGTGCCTGGAGTGTATCTCTAGGTCAAGAGACCCAGTACTTC. Amino acid sequence: CAWSVSLGQETQYF.

The chain is built from TRBV4-1 and TRBJ2-5, with 11 bases identical to TRBD2. Germline V gives CDR1 MGHRA, CDR2 YSYEKL. The CDR3 is 16 amino acids. V lost 1 base and J lost 5; bases outside the gene matches: 6. This CDR3 reads CASSQGSSGRRETQYF. The CDR3 nucleotides read TGCGCCAGCAGCCAAGGGTCTAGCGGGAGGAGGGAGACCCAGTACTTC.

The V and J genes are TRBV29-1 and TRBJ2-5; perhaps TRBD1 as D (5 bases). V lost 2 bases, J lost 2 bases, and 12 bases lay in between. Germline-derived CDR1 and CDR2 are SQVTM and ANQGSEA. The CDR3 loop spans 14 amino acids. The DNA of the CDR3 is TGCAGCGTTGAACGAGGTGGACAACAAGAGACCCAGTACTTC. It specifies CSVERGGQQETQYF. The full variable domain, rest sourced from reference TRBV29-1 and TRBJ2-5, is SAVISQKPSRDICQRGTSLTIQCQVDSQVTMMFWYRQQPGQSLTLIATANQGSEATYESGFVIDKFPISRPNLTFSTLTVSNMSPEDSSIYLCSVERGGQQETQYFGPGTRLLVL.

The J gene is TRBJ1-5, the V gene TRBV6-2 or TRBV6-3, with D uncertain. This CDR3 comprises 15 residues. V was cut by 0 bases and J by 4 bases, with 10 bases left in between. CDR1 is MNHEY, CDR2 SVGEGT, per germline. CDR3 loop: CASSYSTPPNQPQHF. The CDR3 bases are TGTGCCAGCAGTTACTCTACCCCTCCGAATCAGCCCCAGCATTTT.

The rearrangement uses TRBV6-6 and TRBJ1-5, with D perhaps TRBD1 (6 bases). Germline V gene lookup returns CDR1 MNHNY and CDR2 SVGAGI (reference sequence). The CDR3 is 12 residues long. The V end was cut by 8 bases, the J end by 7 bases, with 12 bases between. CDR3 DNA: TGTGCCAGCGTCAGGGGCAGACAGCCCCAGCATTTT. Its protein product is CASVRGRQPQHF.

This chain joins TRBV5-1 and TRBJ1-1, with unresolved D. Deletions cut 6 bases from V and 7 bases from J, with 13 bases between. Germline CDR1 SGHRS, CDR2 YFSETQ. The length of the CDR3 is 12 residues. The CDR3 loop is CASKTEDDEAFF. The CDR3 bases are TGCGCCAGCAAGACCGAGGACGATGAAGCTTTCTTT.

The gene calls are TRBV7-9 and TRBJ1-2; the D is unclear. Trimming shortened V by 5 bases and J by 3 bases, and 13 bases separated the two germline ends. Germline loops: CDR1 SEHNR, CDR2 FQNEAQ (reference sequence). CDR3 size: 14 residues. This chain's CDR3 is CASSPTDSYYGYTF. The CDR3 nucleotides are TGTGCCAGCAGCCCCACAGACTCATACTATGGCTACACCTTC.

The V call is TRBV5-1, the J call TRBJ1-4; unclear D gene. Germline assignment: CDR1 SGHRS and CDR2 YFSETQ. V dropped 4 bases and J dropped 1 base, with 17 bases sitting between them. The CDR3 length is 17 residues. Here the CDR3 DNA reads TGCGCCAGCAGCCCCACCAAAGGCCGGCTAACTAATGAAAAACTGTTTTTT. It codes for CASSPTKGRLTNEKLFF.

V usage is TRBV30 and J usage is TRBJ1-3; D is undetermined. This CDR3 is built from 13 residues. V was pared by 1 base and J by 4 bases, with 8 bases between. The germline gives CDR1 GTSNPN, CDR2 SVGIG (reference sequence). The CDR3 nucleotides are TGTGCCTGGAGTGATGGGCCAGGAAACACCATATATTTT. This translates into CAWSDGPGNTIYF.

This chain connects TRBV12-3 or TRBV12-4 to TRBJ2-7; D is undetermined. V dropped 3 bases and J dropped 3 bases, with 9 bases sitting between them. The CDR3 runs 13 residues. CDR3 in amino acids: CASSFFSVYEQYF. The CDR3 DNA reads TGTGCCAGCAGTTTTTTTTCTGTCTACGAGCAGTACTTC.

Here the CDR3 DNA reads TGTGCCAGCAGCCGGACAGGGGGCGAGACTGAAGCTTTCTTT. This gives the protein CASSRTGGETEAFF. The chain employs TRBV6-6 and TRBJ1-1, with 11 nucleotides matching TRBD1. CDR1 is MNHNY and CDR2 is SVGAGI in the germline V gene (reference sequence). The CDR3 sequence is 14 residues long. V was pared by 6 bases and J by 5 bases, with 5 bases of the junction left unmatched.